Each of the 25 T cell receptor beta chains below was sequenced from the same sample in a study of blood T cell repertoires in COVID-19. Sequencing was performed with immunoSEQ multiplex PCR; in TCRdb, only in-frame clones are kept and a portion is missing. The profile covers roughly 230,000 clones, with 81% appearing a single time and roughly 8% taken by the ten largest. Sequencing was done on a sample of peripheral blood. The receptors originated from a woman older than 75 with acute or convalescent COVID-19.

Regarding this clone: Distinct nucleotide sequences in the sample also encode this CDR3. The rearrangement joins TRBV5-1 to TRBJ2-5; the match to TRBD2 covers 8 bases. Germline lookup yields CDR1 SGHRS and CDR2 YFSETQ. The trim removed 2 bases at V and 1 base at J, leaving 1 base unmatched. The CDR3 is 14 amino acids. The CDR3 spells CASSLAGAQETQYF. The CDR3 DNA reads as TGCGCCAGCAGCTTAGCGGGAGCCCAAGAGACCCAGTACTTC. Combining the CDR3 with reference TRBV5-1 and TRBJ2-5 gives the whole variable domain KAGVTQTPRYLIKTRGQQVTLSCSPISGHRSVSWYQQTPGQGLQFLFEYFSETQRNKGNFPGRFSGRQFSNSRSEMNVSTLELGDSALYLCASSLAGAQETQYFGPGTRLLVL.

This chain links TRBV20-1 with TRBJ2-3; TRBD2 agrees at 8 bases. Per the germline V gene, CDR1 is DFQATT and CDR2 is SNEGSKA (reference sequence). This CDR3 has 17 residues. J gave up 0 bases and V 3 bases, and 11 bases lay outside the gene matches. The CDR3: CSASSPAGGASTDTQYF. As DNA, the CDR3 is TGCAGTGCTAGTTCCCCTGCGGGGGGCGCTAGCACAGATACGCAGTATTTT.

The chain has TRBV5-1 and TRBJ2-1; no firm D call. V was clipped by 1 base and J by 0 bases, with 11 bases between them. This CDR3 comprises 16 residues. Per germline, CDR1 SGHRS and CDR2 YFSETQ. This chain's CDR3 is CASSLRALSSYNEQFF. In nucleotides, the CDR3 is TGCGCCAGCAGCTTGAGAGCGCTCAGCTCCTACAATGAGCAGTTCTTC.

The gene calls are TRBV5-4 and TRBJ1-2; D is perhaps TRBD1 (6 bases). The CDR3 runs to 15 residues. Germline CDR1 SGHNT, CDR2 YYREEE (reference sequence). The V end was cut by 4 bases, the J end by 3 bases, with 16 bases between. This CDR3 is CASSRGAQGHYGYTF. The CDR3 nucleotides read TGTGCCAGCAGCCGGGGGGCACAGGGACACTATGGCTACACCTTC.

This clone has just a few counts. The rearrangement joins TRBV5-1 to TRBJ2-1; TRBD1 agrees at 8 bases. The V gene's germline CDR1 is SGHRS and CDR2 YFSETQ. The ends lost 2 bases at V and 4 bases at J; junction bases unmatched: 5. The CDR3 extends over 15 amino acids. DNA for the CDR3: TGCGCCAGCAGCTTCGACAGGGGATCTTACAATGAGCAGTTCTTC. This codes for CASSFDRGSYNEQFF.

The rearrangement links TRBV11-2 to TRBJ1-6; 9 bases are a match to TRBD1. CDR1 and CDR2 from the germline V gene are SGHAT and FQNNGV. CDR3 length: 16 residues. The V and J ends lost 1 base and 9 bases, in that order; junction bases with no gene match: 7. CDR3 in amino acids: CASSLGFGTGSSPLHF. The CDR3 bases are TGTGCCAGCAGCTTAGGATTTGGGACAGGGTCTTCACCCCTCCACTTT.

The chain has TRBV4-1 and TRBJ2-4; D ambiguous. The CDR3 extends over 15 amino acids. Trimming left V 0 bases short and J 1 base short, with 7 bases between. Germline CDR1 MGHRA, CDR2 YSYEKL. The CDR3: CASSQDLQAKNIQYF. CDR3 nucleotides: TGCGCCAGCAGCCAAGACCTCCAGGCCAAAAACATTCAGTACTTC.

This clone was detected only once. CDR3 bases: TGTGCCACCAGTGATGCATCCGGGGACAGTAGAGCCGGGGAGCTGTTTTTT. It translates to CATSDASGDSRAGELFF. This sequence joins TRBV24-1 and TRBJ2-2, with 7 nucleotides matching TRBD1. Germline CDR1 is KGHDR and CDR2 is SFDVKD. This CDR3 comprises 17 residues. V lost 3 bases, J lost 6 bases, and 12 bases stayed unmatched.

The chain has TRBV27 and TRBJ1-5, with a possible D match to TRBD1 (6 bases). Looked up from germline, CDR1 is MNHEY and CDR2 is SMNVEV (reference sequence). Between the trimmed V and J ends, which lost 2 bases and 4 bases, there was a span of 6 bases. This CDR3 has 13 residues. CDR3 residues: CASSLRGNQPQHF. Here the CDR3 DNA reads TGTGCCAGCAGTTTAAGGGGGAATCAGCCCCAGCATTTT.

The V and J genes are TRBV24-1 and TRBJ1-5; D is undetermined. The CDR3 is made up of 14 amino acids. The V and J ends lost 3 bases and 2 bases respectively, with 7 bases between them. Germline values: CDR1 KGHDR, CDR2 SFDVKD. CDR3 sequence reads: CATSDGEGNQPQHF. DNA of the CDR3: TGTGCCACCAGTGATGGGGAGGGCAATCAGCCCCAGCATTTT.

The chain combines TRBV4-2 with TRBJ2-1; tentative D call: TRBD2 (5 bases). V was trimmed by 3 bases and J by 5 bases, leaving 14 bases between them. CDR3 length: 15 residues. Germline CDR1 LGHNA, CDR2 YNFKEQ. The CDR3 here is CASSHVVRGDNEQFF. CDR3 in DNA: TGTGCCAGCAGCCACGTTGTCCGGGGAGACAATGAGCAGTTCTTC.

This clone occurred a few times. This chain joins TRBV11-2 and TRBJ2-7; 7 bases map to TRBD1. This CDR3 region has 14 residues. Germline-derived CDR1 and CDR2 are SGHAT and FQNNGV. The V and J ends lost 2 bases and 2 bases, in that order; junction bases with no gene match: 3. The CDR3 DNA is TGTGCCAGCAGCTTACCGACAGGGACCTACGAGCAGTACTTC. This translates into CASSLPTGTYEQYF.

V is TRBV28 and J is TRBJ2-2; tentatively, D is TRBD1 (5 bases). Germline CDR1 MDHEN, CDR2 SYDVKM. The CDR3 has 13 residues. V was trimmed by 6 bases and J by 2 bases, leaving 7 bases between them. This CDR3 reads CASRGVNTGELFF. In DNA, the CDR3 is TGTGCCAGCAGAGGGGTTAACACCGGGGAGCTGTTTTTT.

This clone was seen just once. This chain links TRBV5-1 with TRBJ2-5; 10 bases fit TRBD1. The CDR3 loop spans 16 amino acids. V gave up 4 bases and J gave up 1 base; unmatched junction bases: 7. The germline V gene has CDR1 SGHRS and CDR2 YFSETQ. In DNA form, the CDR3 reads TGCGCCAGCAGCGGGATGACAGGGGGCCGCCAAGAGACCCAGTACTTC. Amino acids: CASSGMTGGRQETQYF.

This clone has only one observation. This chain connects TRBV19 to TRBJ2-7; possible D gene TRBD1, 6 bases. The CDR3 sequence is 16 residues long. Germline CDR1 reads LNHDA; CDR2 reads SQIVND (reference sequence). V was clipped by 3 bases and J by 0 bases, with 15 bases between them. The CDR3: CASSIPFGRGSYEQYF. The CDR3 DNA follows: TGTGCCAGTAGTATCCCCTTTGGCAGGGGCTCCTACGAGCAGTACTTC.

The genes are TRBV14 and TRBJ1-1; 8 bases agree with TRBD1. V was pared by 2 bases and J by 5 bases, with 16 bases of the junction left unmatched. Germline V CDR1 and CDR2: SGHDN, FVKESK. The CDR3 loop spans 18 amino acids. The CDR3 nucleotides read TGTGCCAGCAGCCAACCCATCCAGGGGGCGCTGGGGGAGACTGAAGCTTTCTTT. This gives the protein CASSQPIQGALGETEAFF.

This clone was seen ten or more times. The chain uses TRBV24-1 and TRBJ2-5; TRBD2 aligns across 7 bases. The CDR3 spans 13 residues. Germline loops: CDR1 KGHDR, CDR2 SFDVKD. V shed 5 bases and J 7 bases; nucleotides not matched to a gene: 6. The CDR3: CATSVSGSGTQYF. Written as DNA, the CDR3 is TGTGCCACCAGTGTTAGCGGGTCTGGGACCCAGTACTTC.

The CDR3 DNA follows: TGTGCCAGCAGCTTAGACCCGGTGCAGGGGGCGGGTAATGAAAAACTGTTTTTT. Translating it yields CASSLDPVQGAGNEKLFF. The rearrangement links TRBV7-2 to TRBJ1-4; TRBD1 matches at 8 bases. CDR1 SGHTA and CDR2 FQGNSA come from the germline V gene. The CDR3 length is 18 residues. V shed 1 base, J shed 4 bases, and the junction held 11 bases outside the gene matches.

V usage is TRBV5-5 and J usage is TRBJ1-1; D is possibly TRBD1 (6 bases). V lost 4 bases to trimming and J lost 0 bases, with 13 bases between them. Germline CDR1 SGHKS, CDR2 YYEKEE (reference sequence). This CDR3 contains 15 residues. Written as DNA, the CDR3 is TGTGCCAGCAGCACACGGACAGCCCTGAACACTGAAGCTTTCTTT. It yields the protein CASSTRTALNTEAFF.

This clone occurred a few times. J is TRBJ1-5 and V is TRBV10-2; no clear D gene. Trimming removed 2 bases at V and 4 bases at J, with 9 bases between. This CDR3 is built from 14 residues. In germline, CDR1 is WSHSY, CDR2 SAAADI. The DNA of the CDR3 is TGCGCCAGCAGTGAGGAGGTCACTAATCAGCCCCAGCATTTT. Translated, it gives CASSEEVTNQPQHF.

The J gene is TRBJ1-1, the V gene TRBV6-6, with TRBD1 matching over 8 bases. The V segment lost 6 bases and the J segment 2 bases; nucleotides outside the gene matches: 8. Germline V gene lookup returns CDR1 MNHNY and CDR2 SVGAGI (reference sequence). The CDR3 length is 15 residues. The CDR3 protein is CASRTTDRANTEAFF. The CDR3 region has the DNA TGTGCCAGCAGAACGACGGACAGGGCCAACACTGAAGCTTTCTTT.

The chain has TRBV5-1 and TRBJ2-7, with a weak D call TRBD2 (6 bases). V was shortened by 1 base and J by 4 bases, with 15 bases between the two germline ends. CDR3 length: 15 residues. Germline V gives CDR1 SGHRS, CDR2 YFSETQ. Written as DNA, the CDR3 is TGCGCCAGCAGCTTGTTGGCGGGAAGGGGTTACGAGCAGTACTTC. This codes for CASSLLAGRGYEQYF.

The chain links TRBV6-6 to TRBJ1-1, with 10 nucleotides matching TRBD1. Germline CDR1 is MNHNY and CDR2 is SVGAGI (reference sequence). This CDR3 is built from 11 residues. The CDR3 DNA reads TGTGCTGGACAGGGGGTTACTGAAGCTTTCTTT. This sequence encodes CAGQGVTEAFF.

This clone showed up just once. The chain recombines TRBV24-1 with TRBJ2-1; 10 bases map to TRBD1. CDR3 length: 16 residues. J was trimmed by 9 bases and V by 1 base; bases with no gene match: 8. The V gene's germline CDR1 is KGHDR and CDR2 SFDVKD. Here the CDR3 reads CATSDFRQGAYTEQFF. The DNA for the CDR3 is TGTGCCACCAGTGATTTTCGACAGGGGGCTTATACTGAGCAGTTCTTC.

The rearrangement links TRBV27 to TRBJ1-6; 8 nucleotides line up with TRBD1. Germline V lookup: CDR1 MNHEY, CDR2 SMNVEV (reference sequence). This CDR3 region has 15 residues. V lost 2 bases and J lost 7; bases outside the gene matches: 4. The CDR3 protein is CASSLQGARNSPLHF. The CDR3 DNA sequence: TGTGCCAGCAGTTTACAGGGGGCAAGGAATTCACCCCTCCACTTT.